This T cell receptor beta chain was observed in a study of radiotherapy plus CTLA-4 blockade in lung cancer. In germline, CDR1 is KGHSH, CDR2 LQKENI. V dropped 6 bases and J dropped 0 bases, with 14 bases sitting between them. The length of the CDR3 is 15 residues. TCRdb's copy holds only in-frame clones and misses some; the assay was immunoSEQ multiplex PCR. The repertoire holds tens of thousands of clones, with around 84% as singletons. The source was peripheral blood, collected from a patient treated with radiotherapy plus ipilimumab. The chain recombines TRBV18 with TRBJ1-1; no definite D call. This receptor was taken from a human donor with non-small cell lung cancer that progressed on radiotherapy plus ipilimumab. DNA for the CDR3: TGTGCCAGCTCCCCCTCGAGAGCTCTGAACACTGAAGCTTTCTTT. Translating it yields CASSPSRALNTEAFF.